A selection of T cell receptor beta chains follows, all from one sample in a study of T cell responses to AZD1222 COVID-19 vaccine. Only in-frame clones appear in the TCRdb table, and some are missing; sequencing was by immunoSEQ multiplex PCR. The sample has approximately 50,000 clones; 85% are singletons. The sample here was peripheral blood, taken on day 0 of MenACWY control vaccination. These receptors all stem from an adult in good health. The CDR3 runs from the conserved cysteine through the conserved F or W. A D gene is named only where the DNA matches it firmly. Size tells how often a clone was seen (once, few, many) or the class of an expanded clone, and some rows leave it out.

d_call clone_size j_call v_call cdr3_nt cdr3_aa
. . TRBJ2-7 TRBV4-2 TGTGCCAGCAGCCAAGAAGCCCGACAGAGCTCCTACGAGCAGTACTTC CASSQEARQSSYEQYF
TRBD2 . TRBJ2-1 TRBV7-8 TGTGCCAGCAGCATCCGGACTAGCGGCGAGCAGTTCTTC CASSIRTSGEQFF
TRBD2 . TRBJ2-1 TRBV11-2 TGTGCCAGCAGCTTAGGCCTAGCGGCCAATGAGCAGTTCTTC CASSLGLAANEQFF
. . TRBJ1-5 TRBV15 TGTGCCACCAGGGACACAATTTATAGCAATCAGCCCCAGCATTTT CATRDTIYSNQPQHF
. . TRBJ1-1 TRBV20-1 TGCAGTGCTAGATCGGGTGGCGGAGCTTTCTTT CSARSGGGAFF
TRBD1 . TRBJ1-5 TRBV5-5 TGTGCCAGCAGCCCGAGACAGGGGGCTGGCAATCAGCCCCAGCATTTT CASSPRQGAGNQPQHF
. few TRBJ1-4 TRBV9 TGTGCCAGCAGCGTAGGCCCAGGAACTAATGAAAAACTGTTTTTT CASSVGPGTNEKLFF
. . TRBJ1-1 TRBV7-9 TGTGCCAGCAGCTTAGAATCCAGACCGAACACTGAAGCTTTCTTT CASSLESRPNTEAFF
. . TRBJ1-4 TRBV24-1 TGTGCCACCAGTGACAGCCTCCAACTGTTTTTT CATSDSLQLFF
TRBD2 . TRBJ2-7 TRBV10-1 TGCGCCAGCACGGGAAGCGGGAGGGCCGACCACGAGCAGTACTTC CASTGSGRADHEQYF
. . TRBJ1-4 TRBV28 TGTGCCAGCAGTAGTTTAGGGAAGGGAGAAAAACTGTTTTTT CASSSLGKGEKLFF
. medium-sized TRBJ1-5 TRBV6-2/TRBV6-3 TGTGCCAGCAGCCTAGCGGACGAGGGCAATCAGCCCCAGCATTTT CASSLADEGNQPQHF
. . TRBJ1-4 TRBV28 TGTGCCAGCAAAGATGAAAAACTGTTTTTT CASKDEKLFF
TRBD1 . TRBJ1-2 TRBV15 TGTGCCACCCTTCGGACAGGTTCTGGTGGCTACACCTTC CATLRTGSGGYTF
TRBD2 . TRBJ2-7 TRBV28 TGTGCCACCGGGACTAGCGGGAGTTGGACCTACGAGCAGTACTTC CATGTSGSWTYEQYF
. . TRBJ1-4 TRBV5-1 TGCGCCAGCAGTCGGGATGGCGAAAAACTGTTTTTT CASSRDGEKLFF
. . TRBJ2-7 TRBV28 TGTGCCAGCAGCAACACAATTTTGCGGTCCTACGAGCAGTACTTC CASSNTILRSYEQYF
. . TRBJ2-5 TRBV2 TGTGCCAGCAGTGCCATTCGAGAGACCCAGTACTTC CASSAIRETQYF
. . TRBJ1-1 TRBV19 TGTGCCAGTAAGGTCCAACACGGACAGCCTATATGGAACACTGAAGCTTTCTTT CASKVQHGQPIWNTEAFF
. . TRBJ1-1 TRBV18 TGTGCCAGCTCACCAGATCGGAATAAGATAGAAGCTTTCTTT CASSPDRNKIEAFF
TRBD1 . TRBJ2-1 TRBV29-1 TGCAGCGAGATTCGACAGGGTGGGAATGAGCAGTTCTTC CSEIRQGGNEQFF
. . TRBJ2-5 TRBV7-9 TGTGCCAGCAGCTTAGCGTGGACACCCATGCAAGAGACCCAGTACTTC CASSLAWTPMQETQYF
. . TRBJ1-5 TRBV25-1 TGTGCCAGCAGCGCGGGCTATAGCAATCAGCCCCAGCATTTT CASSAGYSNQPQHF
TRBD2 . TRBJ2-1 TRBV7-7 TGTGCTAGCAGCTCTTCTAGCGGCTCCTACAATGAGCAGTTCTTC CASSSSSGSYNEQFF
. . TRBJ2-7 TRBV18 TGTGCCAGCTCACCAATCGGGTCGAGCTCCTACGAGCAGTACTTC CASSPIGSSSYEQYF
. . TRBJ1-5 TRBV6-1 TGTGCCAGCAGTGAAGCGGGAGAGGGGAGCGGACGGCCCCAGCATTTT CASSEAGEGSGRPQHF
TRBD1 . TRBJ1-4 TRBV19 TGTGCCAGTAGCCGACCAGGGGGTGTTGGTGAAAAACTGTTTTTT CASSRPGGVGEKLFF
TRBD2 . TRBJ2-4 TRBV5-1 TGCGCCAGCAGCTTGGCCGATGACGGGGGGACCAGGAAAAACATTCAGTACTTC CASSLADDGGTRKNIQYF
. once TRBJ1-2 TRBV9 TGTGCCAGCAGCAATACTGGAGGGGAGGAGTCCTATGGCTACACCTTC CASSNTGGEESYGYTF
. few TRBJ1-3 TRBV11-2 TGTGCCAGCAGCTTATATACGTCAGGCCATTCTCTCTCTGGAAACACCATATATTTT CASSLYTSGHSLSGNTIYF
TRBD2 . TRBJ2-1 TRBV27 TGTGCCAGCAGTTTATCGGGACTACGTGAGCAGTTCTTC CASSLSGLREQFF
TRBD2 . TRBJ2-2 TRBV6-5 TGTGCCAGCAGTTACGTTGCTAGCGGGGCCGGGGAGCTGTTTTTT CASSYVASGAGELFF
TRBD2 few TRBJ2-7 TRBV28 TGTGCCAGCAGTTTCGGGACTAGCGGGACCTTCTACGAGCAGTACTTC CASSFGTSGTFYEQYF
. . TRBJ1-2 TRBV19 TGTGCCAGTAGTATGGCACCCAACTATGGCTACACCTTC CASSMAPNYGYTF
. few TRBJ2-1 TRBV19 TGTGCCAGTAGTAACGAGCCTCTATCCAATGAGCAGTTCTTC CASSNEPLSNEQFF
TRBD2 . TRBJ2-3 TRBV9 TGTGCCAGCAGCGTAATCCCAGCGGGAGGAACAGATACGCAGTATTTT CASSVIPAGGTDTQYF
. . TRBJ2-3 TRBV7-2 TGTGCCAGCAGCTTAAATAAGGGGACAGATACGCAGTATTTT CASSLNKGTDTQYF
TRBD2 . TRBJ2-1 TRBV5-6 TGTGCCAGCAGCTTAAGACTAGCGGGAGGTCCCTACAATGAGCAGTTCTTC CASSLRLAGGPYNEQFF
. . TRBJ1-2 TRBV13 TGTGCCAGCAGCACCGAAATACAGGGAAACTATGGCTACACCTTC CASSTEIQGNYGYTF
. medium-sized TRBJ1-6 TRBV21-1 TGTGCCAGCAGCAAGGAGGGGTATTCACCCCTCCACTTT CASSKEGYSPLHF
. . TRBJ1-1 TRBV19 TGTGCCAGTACTACGAGAGTCGGGGTTTCGAGTACTGAAGCTTTCTTT CASTTRVGVSSTEAFF
. few TRBJ1-3 TRBV7-8 TGTGCCAGCAGCCCCACAGAGATCTCTGGAAACACCATATATTTT CASSPTEISGNTIYF
. . TRBJ1-1 TRBV5-1 TGCGCCAGCAGCTGGGAATTTGGGGGAAATACTGAAGCTTTCTTT CASSWEFGGNTEAFF
TRBD1 . TRBJ1-5 TRBV18 TGTGCCAGCTCACCCGTCGGACAGGGAGGATCTTATAGCAATCAGCCCCAGCATTTT CASSPVGQGGSYSNQPQHF
. . TRBJ1-3 TRBV9 TGTGCCAGCAGCGTAGGGTTGGGGGGCAGTGGAAGAAACACCATATATTTT CASSVGLGGSGRNTIYF
. . TRBJ2-5 TRBV3-1/TRBV3-2 TGTGCCAGCAGCCAAGCCCGCGCGGCCCAGTACTTC CASSQARAAQYF
. . TRBJ2-3 TRBV3-1/TRBV3-2 TGTGCCAGCAGCCCGCTACGGAACCTCCCGGGGGGCACAGATACGCAGTATTTT CASSPLRNLPGGTDTQYF
TRBD2 . TRBJ2-7 TRBV7-9 TGTGCCAGCACCCCTATGGTGGCGGGAGTCGCCTACGAGCAGTACTTC CASTPMVAGVAYEQYF